This T cell receptor beta chain appears in the sequencing data of a study of blood T cell repertoires in COVID-19. About the study: The United States, Italy and Spain were the sources of the acute and convalescent COVID-19 samples. The cDNA or gDNA used as material had been derived from T cells, B-cell-depleted T cells, or PBMCs.

In the original processing: Using reference gene primer amplification, nucleated cell counts were estimated. Repertoires were generated with immunoSEQ multiplex PCR, while TCRdb's copy carries only in-frame clones and drops some. V and J calls and clone size are those listed in that table; D and trimming were worked out from the DNA. The sample includes more than 75,000 clones, more than 75% of them seen just once. Between the trimmed V and J ends, which lost 3 bases and 9 bases, there was a span of 25 bases. There are 17 residues in the CDR3. The germline gives CDR1 SGHNT, CDR2 YYREEE (reference sequence).

Sequencing used peripheral blood. This clonotype was sampled from a woman aged 80 or over with active COVID-19. J is TRBJ2-1 and V is TRBV5-4, with D possibly being TRBD2 (5 bases). The CDR3 is CASSSNGRGHQGGEQFF. The CDR3 DNA reads as TGTGCCAGCAGCTCGAACGGACGCGGCCACCAAGGAGGTGAGCAGTTCTTC. Full variable domain (outside the CDR3, taken from reference TRBV5-4 and TRBJ2-1): ETGVTQSPTHLIKTRGQQVTLRCSSQSGHNTVSWYQQALGQGPQFIFQYYREEENGRGNFPPRFSGLQFPNYSSELNVNALELDDSALYLCASSSNGRGHQGGEQFFGPGTRLTVL.